The clone carrying this T cell receptor (beta chain) was detected ten times or more. Trimming shortened V by 3 bases and J by 3 bases, and 12 bases separated the two germline ends. Germline lookup yields CDR1 SNHLY and CDR2 FYNNEI. The CDR3 spans 14 residues. One entry per CDR3 protein, called by TCRdb with MiXCR from the 5' RACE reads. The profile shows tens of thousands of distinct CDR3 sequences, approximately 5.1% of them singletons. The sample belongs to a study of early T cells in non-severe SARS-CoV-2 infection. The sample in question was whole blood, obtained at baseline. The sequence was obtained from an adult who was a healthcare worker with PCR-confirmed SARS-CoV-2 infection or an uninfected control (not recorded which). This rearrangement joins TRBV2 to TRBJ2-7; D gene unclear. The CDR3 DNA follows: TGTGCCAGCAGTGACGCTCCGCCGGGCTACGAGCAGTACTTC. This codes for CASSDAPPGYEQYF.